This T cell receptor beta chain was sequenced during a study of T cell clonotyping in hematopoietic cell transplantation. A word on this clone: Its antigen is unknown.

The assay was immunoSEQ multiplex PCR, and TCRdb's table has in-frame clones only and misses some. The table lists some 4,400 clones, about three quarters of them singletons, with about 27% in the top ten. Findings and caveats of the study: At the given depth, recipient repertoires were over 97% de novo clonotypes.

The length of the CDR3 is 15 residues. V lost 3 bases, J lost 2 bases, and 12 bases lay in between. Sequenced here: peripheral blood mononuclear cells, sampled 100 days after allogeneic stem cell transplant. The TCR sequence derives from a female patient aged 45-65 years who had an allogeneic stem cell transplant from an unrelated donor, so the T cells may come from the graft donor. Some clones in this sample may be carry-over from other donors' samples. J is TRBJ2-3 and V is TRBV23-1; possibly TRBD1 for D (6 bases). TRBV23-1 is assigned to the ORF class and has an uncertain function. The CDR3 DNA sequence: TGCGCCAGCAGTCAGCCGGACAGCTTCACAGATACGCAGTATTTT. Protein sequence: CASSQPDSFTDTQYF.